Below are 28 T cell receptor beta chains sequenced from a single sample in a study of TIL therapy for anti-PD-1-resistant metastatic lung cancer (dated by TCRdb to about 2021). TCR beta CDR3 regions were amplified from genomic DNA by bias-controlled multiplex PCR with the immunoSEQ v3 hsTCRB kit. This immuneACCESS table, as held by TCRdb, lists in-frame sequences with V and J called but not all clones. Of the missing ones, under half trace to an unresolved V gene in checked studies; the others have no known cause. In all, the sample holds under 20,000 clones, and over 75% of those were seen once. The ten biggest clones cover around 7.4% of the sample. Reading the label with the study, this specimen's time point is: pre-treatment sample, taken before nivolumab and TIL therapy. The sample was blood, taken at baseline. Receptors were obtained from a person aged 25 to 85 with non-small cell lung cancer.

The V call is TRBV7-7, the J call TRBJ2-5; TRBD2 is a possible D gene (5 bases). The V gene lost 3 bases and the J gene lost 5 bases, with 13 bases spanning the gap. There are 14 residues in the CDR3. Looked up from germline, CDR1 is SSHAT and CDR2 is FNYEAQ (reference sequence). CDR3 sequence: CASSFSGSRETQYF. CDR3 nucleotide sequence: TGTGCCAGCAGCTTTTCGGGGAGTCGGGAGACCCAGTACTTC.

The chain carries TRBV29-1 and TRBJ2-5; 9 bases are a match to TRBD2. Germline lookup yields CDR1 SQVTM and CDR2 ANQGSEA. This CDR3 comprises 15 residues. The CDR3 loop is CRIMRSGRFQETQYF. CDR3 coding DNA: TGCAGGATAATGAGGAGCGGGAGGTTTCAAGAGACCCAGTACTTC.

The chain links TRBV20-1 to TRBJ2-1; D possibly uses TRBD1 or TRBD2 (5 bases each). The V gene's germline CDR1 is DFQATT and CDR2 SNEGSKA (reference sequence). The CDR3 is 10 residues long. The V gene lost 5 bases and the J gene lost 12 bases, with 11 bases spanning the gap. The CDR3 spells CSADSGTQFF. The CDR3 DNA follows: TGCAGTGCTGACAGCGGTACGCAGTTCTTC.

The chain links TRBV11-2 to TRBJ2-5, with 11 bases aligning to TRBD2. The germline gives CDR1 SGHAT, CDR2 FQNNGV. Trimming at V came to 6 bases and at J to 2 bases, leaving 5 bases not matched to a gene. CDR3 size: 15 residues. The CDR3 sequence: CASRLLAGDQETQYF. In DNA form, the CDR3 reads TGTGCCAGCAGATTACTAGCGGGAGATCAAGAGACCCAGTACTTC.

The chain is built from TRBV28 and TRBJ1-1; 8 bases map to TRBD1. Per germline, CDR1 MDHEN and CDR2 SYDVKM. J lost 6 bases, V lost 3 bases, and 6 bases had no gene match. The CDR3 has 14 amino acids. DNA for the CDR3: TGTGCCAGCAGTTTGCTGACAGGGGATCCTGAAGCTTTCTTT. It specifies CASSLLTGDPEAFF.

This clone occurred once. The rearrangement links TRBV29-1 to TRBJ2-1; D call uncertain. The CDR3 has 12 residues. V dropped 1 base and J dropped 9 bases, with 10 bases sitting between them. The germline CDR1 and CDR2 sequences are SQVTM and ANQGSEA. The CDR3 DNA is TGCAGCGTTGAAGCGTTAGTCAGTGAGCAGTTCTTC. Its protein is CSVEALVSEQFF.

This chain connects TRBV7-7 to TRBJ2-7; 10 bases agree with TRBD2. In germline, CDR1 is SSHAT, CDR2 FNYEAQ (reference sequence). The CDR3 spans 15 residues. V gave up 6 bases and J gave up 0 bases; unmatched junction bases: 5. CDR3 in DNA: TGTGCCAGCAGTCCTGGACTAGCGGACTCCTACGAGCAGTACTTC. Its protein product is CASSPGLADSYEQYF.

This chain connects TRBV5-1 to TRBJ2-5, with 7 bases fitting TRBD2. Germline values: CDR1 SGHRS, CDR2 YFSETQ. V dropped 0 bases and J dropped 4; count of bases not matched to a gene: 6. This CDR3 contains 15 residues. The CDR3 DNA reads TGCGCCAGCAGCTTGGGCGGGAGTAACCTAGAGACCCAGTACTTC. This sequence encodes CASSLGGSNLETQYF.

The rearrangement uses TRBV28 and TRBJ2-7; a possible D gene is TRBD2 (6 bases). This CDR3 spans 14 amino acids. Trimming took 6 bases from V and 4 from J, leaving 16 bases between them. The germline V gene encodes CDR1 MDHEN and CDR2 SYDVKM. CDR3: CASRPGLGGYEQYF. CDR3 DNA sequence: TGTGCCAGCAGGCCAGGGCTTGGGGGGTACGAGCAGTACTTC.

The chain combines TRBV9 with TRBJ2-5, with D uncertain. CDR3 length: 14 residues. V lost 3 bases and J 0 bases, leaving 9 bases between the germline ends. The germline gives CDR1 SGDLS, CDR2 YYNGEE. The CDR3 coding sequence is TGTGCCAGCAGCGCCGCAGGCTACCAAGAGACCCAGTACTTC. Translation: CASSAAGYQETQYF.

The CDR3 loop reads CASSPRPEEGKLFF. DNA for the CDR3: TGTGCCAGCAGCCCCCGACCGGAGGAGGGAAAACTGTTTTTT. V gene TRBV9 combines with J gene TRBJ1-4; D uncertain. From germline, CDR1 is SGDLS and CDR2 YYNGEE. The CDR3 is 14 amino acids. Trimming took 4 bases from V and 10 from J, leaving 17 bases between them.

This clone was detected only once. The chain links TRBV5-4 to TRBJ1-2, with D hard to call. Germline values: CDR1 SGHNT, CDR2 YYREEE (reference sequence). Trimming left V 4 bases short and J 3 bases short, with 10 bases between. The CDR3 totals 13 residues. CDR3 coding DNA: TGTGCCAGCAGCCATCCAGATTACTATGGCTACACCTTC. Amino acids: CASSHPDYYGYTF.

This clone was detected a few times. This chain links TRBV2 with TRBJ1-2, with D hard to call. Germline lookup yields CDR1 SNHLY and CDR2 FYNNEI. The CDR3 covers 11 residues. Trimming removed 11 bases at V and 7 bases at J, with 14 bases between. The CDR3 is CAGLGLSGYTF. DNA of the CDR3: TGTGCCGGATTAGGGTTATCTGGCTACACCTTC. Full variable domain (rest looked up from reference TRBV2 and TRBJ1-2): EPEVTQTPSHQVTQMGQEVILRCVPISNHLYFYWYRQILGQKVEFLVSFYNNEISEKSEIFDDQFSVERPDGSNFTLKIRSTKLEDSAMYFCAGLGLSGYTFGSGTRLTVV.

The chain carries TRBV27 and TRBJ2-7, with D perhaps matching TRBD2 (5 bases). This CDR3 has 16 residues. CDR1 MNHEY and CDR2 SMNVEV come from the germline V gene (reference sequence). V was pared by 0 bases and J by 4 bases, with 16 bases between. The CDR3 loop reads CASSLSFSSIAYEQYF. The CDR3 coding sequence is TGTGCCAGCAGTTTATCGTTTAGCTCTATAGCGTACGAGCAGTACTTC.

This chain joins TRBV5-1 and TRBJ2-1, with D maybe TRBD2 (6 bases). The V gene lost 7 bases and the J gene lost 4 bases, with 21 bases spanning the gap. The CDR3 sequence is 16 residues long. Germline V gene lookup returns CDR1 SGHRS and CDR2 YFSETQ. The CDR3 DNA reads TGCGCCAGCGGACCCCTGGCTAGCGCCTTATACAATGAGCAGTTCTTC. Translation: CASGPLASALYNEQFF. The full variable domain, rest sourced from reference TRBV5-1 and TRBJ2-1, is KAGVTQTPRYLIKTRGQQVTLSCSPISGHRSVSWYQQTPGQGLQFLFEYFSETQRNKGNFPGRFSGRQFSNSRSEMNVSTLELGDSALYLCASGPLASALYNEQFFGPGTRLTVL.

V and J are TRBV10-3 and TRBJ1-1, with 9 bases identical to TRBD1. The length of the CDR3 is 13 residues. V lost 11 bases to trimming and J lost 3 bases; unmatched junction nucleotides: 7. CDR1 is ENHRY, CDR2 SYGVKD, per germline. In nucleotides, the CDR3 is TGTGCCTCTCAGCGGACAGGGGACACTGAAGCTTTCTTT. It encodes CASQRTGDTEAFF.

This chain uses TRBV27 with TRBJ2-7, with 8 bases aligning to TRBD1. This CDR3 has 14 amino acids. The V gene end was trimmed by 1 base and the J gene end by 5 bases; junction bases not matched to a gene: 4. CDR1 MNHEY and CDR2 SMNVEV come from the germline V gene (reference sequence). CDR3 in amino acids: CASSLYPRGHEQYF. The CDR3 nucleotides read TGTGCCAGCAGTTTATACCCCAGGGGGCACGAGCAGTACTTC.

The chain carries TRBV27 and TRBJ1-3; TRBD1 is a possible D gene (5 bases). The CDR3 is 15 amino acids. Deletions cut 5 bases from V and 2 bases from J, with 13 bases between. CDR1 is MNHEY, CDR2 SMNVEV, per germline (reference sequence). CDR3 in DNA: TGTGCCAGCAGTCGAGGGGACCCCGCTGGAAACACCATATATTTT. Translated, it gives CASSRGDPAGNTIYF.

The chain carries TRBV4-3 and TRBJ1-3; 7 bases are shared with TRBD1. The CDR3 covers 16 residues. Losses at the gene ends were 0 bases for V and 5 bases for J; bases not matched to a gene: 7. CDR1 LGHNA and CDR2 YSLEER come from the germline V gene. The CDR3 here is CASSQDLGTARNTIYF. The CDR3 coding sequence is TGCGCCAGCAGCCAAGATTTAGGGACAGCGAGAAACACCATATATTTT.

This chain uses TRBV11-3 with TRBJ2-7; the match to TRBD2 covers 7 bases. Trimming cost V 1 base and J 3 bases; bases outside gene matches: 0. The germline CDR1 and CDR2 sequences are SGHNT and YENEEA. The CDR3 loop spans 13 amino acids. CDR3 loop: CASSLGGGYEQYF. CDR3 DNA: TGTGCCAGCAGCTTAGGGGGGGGCTACGAGCAGTACTTC.

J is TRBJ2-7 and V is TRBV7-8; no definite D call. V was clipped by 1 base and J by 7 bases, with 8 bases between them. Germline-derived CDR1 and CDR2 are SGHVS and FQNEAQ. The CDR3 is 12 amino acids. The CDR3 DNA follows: TGTGCCAGCAGCTTAGTGGCTGGGGAGCAGTACTTC. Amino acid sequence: CASSLVAGEQYF.

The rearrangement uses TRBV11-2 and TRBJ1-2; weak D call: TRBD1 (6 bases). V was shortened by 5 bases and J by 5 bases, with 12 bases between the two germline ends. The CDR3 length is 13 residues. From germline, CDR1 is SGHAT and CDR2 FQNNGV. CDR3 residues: CASSPTGLYGYTF. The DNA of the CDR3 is TGTGCCAGCAGCCCAACAGGGCTATATGGCTACACCTTC. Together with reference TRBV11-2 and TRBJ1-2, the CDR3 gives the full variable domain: EAGVAQSPRYKIIEKRQSVAFWCNPISGHATLYWYQQILGQGPKLLIQFQNNGVVDDSQLPKDRFSAERLKGVDSTLKIQPAKLEDSAVYLCASSPTGLYGYTFGSGTRLTVV.

The CDR3 here is CASSPLHGGVRDTQYF. The CDR3 DNA is TGTGCCAGCAGCCCCCTTCACGGGGGGGTTCGGGATACGCAGTATTTT. The chain combines TRBV13 with TRBJ2-3; TRBD2 matches 8 bases. In germline, CDR1 is PRHDT, CDR2 FYEKMQ (reference sequence). The CDR3 covers 16 residues. J gave up 6 bases and V 5 bases, and 13 bases lay outside the gene matches.

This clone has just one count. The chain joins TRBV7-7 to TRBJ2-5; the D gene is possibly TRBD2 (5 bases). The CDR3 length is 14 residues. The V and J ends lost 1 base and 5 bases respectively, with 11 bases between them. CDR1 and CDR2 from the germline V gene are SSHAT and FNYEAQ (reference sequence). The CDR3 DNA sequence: TGTGCCAGCAGCTTAGGGACTCTGAGGGAGACCCAGTACTTC. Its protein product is CASSLGTLRETQYF.

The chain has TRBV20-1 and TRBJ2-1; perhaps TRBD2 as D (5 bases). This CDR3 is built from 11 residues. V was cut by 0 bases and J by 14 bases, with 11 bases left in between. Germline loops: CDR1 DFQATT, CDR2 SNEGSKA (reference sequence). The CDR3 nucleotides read TGCAGTGCTAGAGATCGGACCGGGAAGTTCTTC. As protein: CSARDRTGKFF.

The CDR3 DNA sequence: TGTGCCAGCAGCCAAGTAAGGGCCACCGGGGAGCTGTTTTTT. Its translation is CASSQVRATGELFF. V is TRBV14 and J is TRBJ2-2; D is uncertain. Germline CDR1 reads SGHDN; CDR2 reads FVKESK. The CDR3 loop spans 14 amino acids. Between the trimmed V and J ends, which lost 1 base and 4 bases, there was a span of 7 bases. Variable domain in full (rest from reference TRBV14 and TRBJ2-2): EAGVTQFPSHSVIEKGQTVTLRCDPISGHDNLYWYRRVMGKEIKFLLHFVKESKQDESGMPNNRFLAERTGGTYSTLKVQPAELEDSGVYFCASSQVRATGELFFGEGSRLTVL.

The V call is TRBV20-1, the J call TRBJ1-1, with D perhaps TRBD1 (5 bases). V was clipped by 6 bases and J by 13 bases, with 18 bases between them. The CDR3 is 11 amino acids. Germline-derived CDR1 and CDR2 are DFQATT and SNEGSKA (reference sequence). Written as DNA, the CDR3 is TGCAGTGCCGGGTCCCAGGGCGTGCTTTTCTTT. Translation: CSAGSQGVLFF.

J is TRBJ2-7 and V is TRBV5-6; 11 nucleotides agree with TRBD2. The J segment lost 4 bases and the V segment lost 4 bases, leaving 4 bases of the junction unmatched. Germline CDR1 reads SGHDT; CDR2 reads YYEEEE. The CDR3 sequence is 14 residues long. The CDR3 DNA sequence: TGTGCCAGCAGCCTGGGACTAGCGGAGTACGAGCAGTACTTC. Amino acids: CASSLGLAEYEQYF.